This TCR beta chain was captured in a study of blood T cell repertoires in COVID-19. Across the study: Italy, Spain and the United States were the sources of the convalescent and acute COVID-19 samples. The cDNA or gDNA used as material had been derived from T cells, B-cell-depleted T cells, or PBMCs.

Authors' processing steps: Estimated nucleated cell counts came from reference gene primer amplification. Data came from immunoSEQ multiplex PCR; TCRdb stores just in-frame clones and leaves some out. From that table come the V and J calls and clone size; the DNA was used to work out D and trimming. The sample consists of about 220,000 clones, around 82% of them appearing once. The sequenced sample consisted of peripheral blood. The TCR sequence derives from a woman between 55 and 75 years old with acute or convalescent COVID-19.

CDR3 region: CASGTGTPSYGYTF. The CDR3 DNA is TGTGCTAGTGGAACTGGGACACCTTCTTATGGCTACACCTTC. The V gene is TRBV12-5, the J gene TRBJ1-2; D may be TRBD1 (6 bases). The length of the CDR3 is 14 residues. V dropped 6 bases and J dropped 5 bases, with 16 bases sitting between them. CDR1 and CDR2 from the germline V gene are LGHNT and FRNRAP.